What follows are 19 T cell receptor beta chains derived from one specimen sequenced in a study of blood T cell repertoires in COVID-19. Produced via immunoSEQ multiplex PCR; TCRdb's table is partial and in-frame only. Of over 150,000 clones in the sample, roughly 80% were seen once. The sample consisted of peripheral blood. The source is a woman aged 55-70 years with acute or convalescent COVID-19.

The CDR3 region has the DNA TGTGCCAGCAGTCCCCCCCGACAGTCTAGCTCCTACAATGAGCAGTTCTTC. Translation: CASSPPRQSSSYNEQFF. The V and J genes are TRBV28 and TRBJ2-1; D may be TRBD1 (5 bases). CDR3 size: 17 residues. V dropped 5 bases and J dropped 0 bases, with 17 bases sitting between them. Germline assignment: CDR1 MDHEN and CDR2 SYDVKM. The complete variable domain, with remaining parts taken from reference TRBV28 and TRBJ2-1, reads DVKVTQSSRYLVKRTGEKVFLECVQDMDHENMFWYRQDPGLGLRLIYFSYDVKMKEKGDIPEGYSVSREKKERFSLILESASTNQTSMYLCASSPPRQSSSYNEQFFGPGTRLTVL.

This clone was counted only a few times. This sequence joins TRBV5-1 and TRBJ1-2; 10 bases align to TRBD1. Germline V gene lookup returns CDR1 SGHRS and CDR2 YFSETQ. This CDR3 is built from 15 residues. Losses at the gene ends were 4 bases for V and 4 bases for J; bases not matched to a gene: 7. CDR3 protein: CASSTGTGALYGYTF. The CDR3 DNA sequence: TGCGCCAGCAGCACCGGGACAGGGGCACTCTATGGCTACACCTTC.

V is TRBV6-5 and J is TRBJ2-1; D perhaps matches TRBD2 (5 bases). V lost 2 bases to trimming and J lost 8 bases, with 13 bases between them. Germline V CDR1 and CDR2: MNHEY, SVGAGI. The CDR3 length is 14 residues. The CDR3 reads CASSYTAGIDEQFF. CDR3 bases: TGTGCCAGCAGTTACACCGCGGGTATCGATGAGCAGTTCTTC.

This chain links TRBV20-1 with TRBJ2-4; D is uncertain. V was clipped by 4 bases and J by 3 bases, with 4 bases between them. CDR1 and CDR2 from the germline V gene are DFQATT and SNEGSKA (reference sequence). The CDR3 sequence is 11 residues long. The CDR3 loop reads CSAKLKNIQYF. CDR3 in DNA: TGCAGTGCTAAACTCAAAAACATTCAGTACTTC.

The chain couples TRBV20-1 to TRBJ1-6; no clear D gene. The CDR3 is 11 residues long. V dropped 5 bases and J dropped 7 bases, with 6 bases sitting between them. Per germline, CDR1 DFQATT and CDR2 SNEGSKA (reference sequence). CDR3 sequence (DNA): TGCAGTGCTCTTCGGAATTCACCCCTCCACTTT. Translation: CSALRNSPLHF.

V gene TRBV28 combines with J gene TRBJ2-7, with 7 bases aligning to TRBD1. The trim removed 5 bases at V and 4 bases at J, leaving 8 bases unmatched. CDR1 is MDHEN and CDR2 is SYDVKM in the germline V gene. CDR3 size: 14 residues. CDR3 loop: CASSPSGTVYEQYV. In DNA, the CDR3 is TGTGCCAGCAGTCCCTCCGGGACAGTATACGAGCAGTACGTC.

The chain joins TRBV12-3 or TRBV12-4 to TRBJ2-7; 7 bases are shared with TRBD1. The CDR3 has 12 residues. V shed 6 bases, J shed 6 bases, and the junction held 5 bases outside the gene matches. The CDR3 nucleotides are TGTGCCAGCAGCACACAGGGGCTCGAGCAGTACTTC. Translating it yields CASSTQGLEQYF.

This clone is deemed medium-sized. The chain is built from TRBV5-4 and TRBJ1-2; D gene uncertain. The germline V and J ends were trimmed by 6 bases and 0 bases, with 12 bases remaining between them. CDR1 SGHNT and CDR2 YYREEE come from the germline V gene (reference sequence). The CDR3 extends over 14 amino acids. Here the CDR3 reads CASNLPGTNYGYTF. CDR3 DNA: TGTGCCAGCAACCTCCCAGGAACTAACTATGGCTACACCTTC.

V is TRBV19 and J is TRBJ1-1, with TRBD1 as a possible D gene (6 bases). The CDR3 length is 14 residues. CDR1 is LNHDA and CDR2 is SQIVND in the germline V gene (reference sequence). V was cut by 0 bases and J by 1 base, with 6 bases left in between. The CDR3 sequence is CASSIETGNTEAFF. DNA for the CDR3: TGTGCCAGTAGTATAGAGACAGGGAACACTGAAGCTTTCTTT. Based on the CDR3 plus reference TRBV19 and TRBJ1-1, the full variable domain is DGGITQSPKYLFRKEGQNVTLSCEQNLNHDAMYWYRQDPGQGLRLIYYSQIVNDFQKGDIAEGYSVSREKKESFPLTVTSAQKNPTAFYLCASSIETGNTEAFFGQGTRLTVV.

The chain couples TRBV5-6 to TRBJ1-5, with a tentative D call TRBD1 (6 bases). V shed 1 base and J shed 4 bases, with 15 bases lying between them. The CDR3 runs 16 residues. CDR1 SGHDT and CDR2 YYEEEE come from the germline V gene. The chain's CDR3 is CASSLSGRGINQPQHF. In DNA form, the CDR3 reads TGTGCCAGCAGCTTGTCCGGCAGGGGCATTAATCAGCCCCAGCATTTT.

The chain couples TRBV6-1 to TRBJ1-2, with D maybe TRBD1 (6 bases). The CDR3 covers 13 residues. The V gene's germline CDR1 is MNHNS and CDR2 SASEGT. The germline V and J ends were trimmed by 3 bases and 8 bases, with 13 bases remaining between them. CDR3 sequence reads: CASSEGQSGGYTF. CDR3 bases: TGTGCCAGCAGTGAGGGACAATCGGGCGGCTACACCTTC.

The CDR3, as DNA: TGCGCCAGCAGCCCCTCCGGGGTTGGCACCGGGGAGCTGTTTTTT. Amino acids: CASSPSGVGTGELFF. V and J are TRBV5-1 and TRBJ2-2; tentatively, D is TRBD2 (5 bases). CDR1 and CDR2 (germline): SGHRS, YFSETQ. The CDR3 is 15 residues long. Trimming cost V 4 bases and J 4 bases, with 14 bases left between them.

This clone was observed a single time. The rearrangement joins TRBV7-9 to TRBJ2-3; 14 nucleotides align to TRBD2. The V and J ends lost 4 bases and 3 bases, in that order; junction bases with no gene match: 12. There are 19 residues in the CDR3. Germline-derived CDR1 and CDR2 are SEHNR and FQNEAQ (reference sequence). The CDR3 here is CASSSRLRLAGGRTDTQYF. The CDR3 nucleotides read TGTGCCAGCAGCTCTCGACTCCGACTAGCGGGGGGGCGTACAGATACGCAGTATTTT.

The chain has TRBV7-9 and TRBJ2-1; TRBD1 matches at 8 bases. CDR1 is SEHNR, CDR2 FQNEAQ, per germline (reference sequence). The CDR3 length is 12 residues. J gave up 15 bases and V 2 bases, and 6 bases lay outside the gene matches. The CDR3 reads CASSLLGQDTFF. CDR3 nucleotide sequence: TGTGCCAGCAGCTTATTGGGACAGGATACGTTCTTC.

V gene TRBV4-2 combines with J gene TRBJ1-2; TRBD1 matches 7 bases. CDR3 length equals 15 residues. Germline CDR1 and CDR2: LGHNA and YNFKEQ. The V gene end was trimmed by 4 bases and the J gene end by 7 bases; junction bases not matched to a gene: 12. CDR3 residues: CASSPIQTGDGGYTF. CDR3 coding DNA: TGTGCCAGCAGCCCCATCCAAACAGGGGATGGTGGCTACACCTTC.

This chain joins TRBV24-1 and TRBJ1-1; the D is unclear. The germline V and J ends were trimmed by 10 bases and 0 bases, with 11 bases remaining between them. Germline CDR1 and CDR2: KGHDR and SFDVKD. The CDR3 is 13 residues long. Here the CDR3 reads CATRREMNTEAFF. The DNA of the CDR3 is TGTGCCACACGACGGGAGATGAACACTGAAGCTTTCTTT.

The V gene is TRBV2, the J gene TRBJ1-5; no clear D gene. This CDR3 has 13 amino acids. CDR1 and CDR2 (germline): SNHLY, FYNNEI. Trimming stripped 2 bases from V and 6 bases from J, with 8 bases between. The CDR3 reads CASSEMGPQPQHF. The CDR3 bases are TGTGCCAGCAGTGAAATGGGCCCTCAGCCCCAGCATTTT.

The chain links TRBV19 to TRBJ1-1; no firm D call. The V gene lost 3 bases and the J gene lost 1 base, with 9 bases spanning the gap. The germline gives CDR1 LNHDA, CDR2 SQIVND (reference sequence). This CDR3 region has 14 residues. In DNA form, the CDR3 reads TGTGCCAGTAGTATCGGGGTAGCGAACACTGAAGCTTTCTTT. This codes for CASSIGVANTEAFF.

The chain carries TRBV27 and TRBJ1-6, with 10 bases lining up with TRBD1. The germline gives CDR1 MNHEY, CDR2 SMNVEV (reference sequence). J was trimmed by 3 bases and V by 5 bases; bases with no gene match: 13. This CDR3 region has 19 residues. CDR3: CASSRMGQGTKRYNSPLHF. In nucleotides, the CDR3 is TGTGCCAGCAGTCGTATGGGACAGGGGACCAAACGCTATAATTCACCCCTCCACTTT.